Listed below are T cell receptor beta chains from one sample, sequenced in a study of T cell responses to AZD1222 COVID-19 vaccine. Sequencing used immunoSEQ multiplex PCR; TCRdb keeps in-frame clones, though not all of them. Of approximately 140,000 clones listed, around 94% are singletons. Sequences were derived from peripheral blood, sampled on day 0 of AZD1222 vaccination. These receptors were collected from an adult in good health. The CDR3 runs from the conserved cysteine through the conserved F or W. The D gene is left open where the match is weak. Size tells how often a clone was seen (once, few, many) or the class of an expanded clone, and some rows leave it out.

NA	TRBV11-1	TRBJ1-4	NA	CASSPTDQGGEKLFF	TGTGCCAGCAGCCCGACAGACCAAGGGGGTGAAAAACTGTTTTTT
NA	TRBV5-5	TRBJ2-1	once	CASSLDPDHNEQFF	TGTGCCAGCAGCTTGGATCCAGACCACAATGAGCAGTTCTTC
NA	TRBV7-9	TRBJ1-1	NA	CASSLVRVLPTEAFF	TGTGCCAGCAGCTTAGTGAGGGTTCTTCCCACTGAAGCTTTCTTT
TRBD2	TRBV6-5	TRBJ2-1	once	CASSPTSGSYNEQFF	TGTGCCAGCAGCCCAACTAGCGGGAGTTACAATGAGCAGTTCTTC
TRBD2	TRBV2	TRBJ2-4	NA	CASKSTFLAGGPWVQYF	TGTGCCAGCAAATCCACCTTTCTAGCGGGAGGGCCTTGGGTTCAGTACTTC
NA	TRBV18	TRBJ1-5	few	CASSSYSNQPQHF	TGTGCCAGCTCAAGCTATAGCAATCAGCCCCAGCATTTT
TRBD1	TRBV6-1	TRBJ2-3	NA	CASSDGQGGGDTQYF	TGTGCCAGCAGTGATGGACAGGGAGGAGGAGATACGCAGTATTTT
NA	TRBV18	TRBJ2-2	NA	CASSQSSPRETGELFF	TGTGCCAGCTCGCAAAGCTCGCCACGGGAAACCGGGGAGCTGTTTTTT
TRBD1	TRBV3-1/TRBV3-2	TRBJ1-6	NA	CASSPSGGIASPLHF	TGTGCCAGCAGCCCATCAGGGGGAATAGCTTCACCCCTCCACTTT
NA	TRBV4-1	TRBJ1-4	once	CASSHNAGGYEKLFF	TGCGCCAGCAGCCATAACGCGGGGGGCTACGAAAAACTGTTTTTT
TRBD2	TRBV4-3	TRBJ2-1	NA	CASSPLAGGSYVEQFF	TGCGCCAGCAGCCCCTTAGCGGGAGGCTCTTATGTTGAGCAGTTCTTC
TRBD2	TRBV30	TRBJ2-3	NA	CAWSQAGGPSDTQYF	TGTGCCTGGAGTCAAGCGGGAGGGCCCTCGGATACGCAGTATTTT
TRBD1	TRBV7-2	TRBJ2-2	NA	CASSMRGQGHGELFF	TGTGCCAGCAGCATGAGGGGGCAGGGCCACGGGGAGCTGTTTTTT
NA	TRBV5-1	TRBJ2-1	NA	CASSFRVGNEQFF	TGCGCCAGCAGCTTTAGGGTAGGGAATGAGCAGTTCTTC
TRBD2	TRBV7-8	TRBJ2-3	NA	CASSLVSSGADTQYF	TGTGCCAGCAGCTTAGTTTCTAGCGGGGCGGATACGCAGTATTTT
NA	TRBV2	TRBJ1-4	NA	CASSGQQSSNEKLFF	TGTGCCAGCAGTGGACAGCAAAGTTCTAATGAAAAACTGTTTTTT
NA	TRBV5-1	TRBJ1-1	NA	CASSPTPNTEAFF	TGCGCCAGCAGCCCCACACCGAACACTGAAGCTTTCTTT
TRBD1	TRBV4-2	TRBJ1-6	NA	CASSPRTGASYNSPLHF	TGTGCCAGCAGCCCACGGACAGGGGCCTCCTATAATTCACCCCTCCACTTT
TRBD1	TRBV11-2	TRBJ1-1	once	CASSSTGGADTEAFF	TGTGCCAGCAGCTCTACAGGGGGCGCGGACACTGAAGCTTTCTTT
NA	TRBV7-2	TRBJ1-2	NA	CASSLGAGTGLDYGYTF	TGTGCCAGCAGCTTAGGGGCAGGGACGGGTTTGGACTATGGCTACACCTTC
NA	TRBV13	TRBJ1-1	NA	CASSNTNTEAFF	TGTGCCAGCAGCAACACGAACACTGAAGCTTTCTTT
TRBD1	TRBV19	TRBJ1-1	NA	CASSIRTGEGATSAFF	TGTGCCAGTAGTATTCGGACCGGGGAGGGGGCGACGTCAGCTTTCTTT
TRBD2	TRBV6-6	TRBJ2-2	NA	CASSRGGGTGELFF	TGTGCCAGCTCTCGGGGGGGTGGCACCGGGGAGCTGTTTTTT
TRBD2	TRBV9	TRBJ2-3	once	CASSPLAASTDTQYF	TGTGCCAGCAGCCCTCTAGCGGCTAGCACAGATACGCAGTATTTT
TRBD1	TRBV29-1	TRBJ1-3	NA	CSVGTDSGNTIYF	TGCAGCGTAGGGACAGACTCTGGAAACACCATATATTTT
TRBD1	TRBV30	TRBJ1-1	NA	CAWREGAKTEAFF	TGTGCCTGGAGGGAGGGGGCAAAAACTGAAGCTTTCTTT
NA	TRBV4-1	TRBJ1-6	NA	CASSRDRLQGLGSSLHF	TGCGCCAGCAGCCGCGACCGGCTGCAGGGTCTTGGGTCTTCCCTCCACTTT
NA	TRBV5-8	TRBJ1-2	NA	CASSLILGGGYTF	TGTGCCAGCAGCTTGATATTGGGCGGAGGCTACACCTTC
NA	TRBV7-2	TRBJ2-1	NA	CASSSGSLYNEQFF	TGTGCCAGCAGCTCCGGGTCCCTGTACAATGAGCAGTTCTTC
NA	TRBV4-3	TRBJ1-5	once	CASSQDGRDQPQHF	TGCGCCAGCAGCCAAGACGGACGTGACCAGCCCCAGCATTTT
TRBD1	TRBV2	TRBJ1-5	NA	CASSWDRASNQPQHF	TGTGCCAGCAGTTGGGACAGGGCGAGCAATCAGCCCCAGCATTTT
NA	TRBV30	TRBJ1-5	NA	CAWSLGVDSNQPQHF	TGTGCCTGGAGTTTGGGGGTCGACAGCAATCAGCCCCAGCATTTT
TRBD1	TRBV6-5	TRBJ1-1	NA	CASSSVPGQGLAEAFF	TGTGCCAGCAGTTCCGTCCCGGGACAGGGTTTGGCTGAAGCTTTCTTT
NA	TRBV10-3	TRBJ1-6	NA	CAITGVSNSPLHF	TGTGCCATCACGGGGGTTAGTAATTCACCCCTCCACTTT
NA	TRBV5-4	TRBJ2-3	NA	CASSLARGRDTTDTQYF	TGTGCCAGCAGCTTGGCTCGGGGCAGAGATACCACAGATACGCAGTATTTT
NA	TRBV5-4	TRBJ1-2	NA	CASSRPYQGLNYGYTF	TGTGCCAGCAGCAGACCGTACCAGGGGTTAAACTATGGCTACACCTTC
NA	TRBV3-1/TRBV3-2	TRBJ2-3	NA	CASTEDSTDTQYF	TGTGCCAGCACGGAGGATAGCACAGATACGCAGTATTTT
NA	TRBV5-8	TRBJ1-2	NA	CASSFWAVANYGYTF	TGTGCCAGCAGCTTTTGGGCCGTCGCTAACTATGGCTACACCTTC